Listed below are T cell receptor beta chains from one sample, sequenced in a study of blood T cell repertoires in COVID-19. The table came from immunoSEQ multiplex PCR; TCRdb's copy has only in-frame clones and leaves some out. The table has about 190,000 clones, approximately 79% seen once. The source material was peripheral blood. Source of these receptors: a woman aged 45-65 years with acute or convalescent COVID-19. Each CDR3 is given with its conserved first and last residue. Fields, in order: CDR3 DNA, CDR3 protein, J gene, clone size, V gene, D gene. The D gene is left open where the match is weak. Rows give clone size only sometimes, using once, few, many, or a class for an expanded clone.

CDR3 DNA: TGTGCCAGCAGCTTAGAAGACAGTAAACAGGGGGGGACTGAAGCTTTCTTT; CDR3 protein: CASSLEDSKQGGTEAFF; J gene: TRBJ1-1; clone size: NA; V gene: TRBV7-2; D gene: TRBD1
CDR3 DNA: TGCGCCAGCAGTCCCGACAGCTACGAGCAGTACTTC; CDR3 protein: CASSPDSYEQYF; J gene: TRBJ2-7; clone size: NA; V gene: TRBV10-2; D gene: NA
CDR3 DNA: TGTGCCAGCAGCTCGGAGCGGGCTCTAAACACCGGGGAGCTGTTTTTT; CDR3 protein: CASSSERALNTGELFF; J gene: TRBJ2-2; clone size: NA; V gene: TRBV7-9; D gene: NA
CDR3 DNA: TGCGCCAGCTCTGAGGCCCATTACACTGAAGCTTTCTTT; CDR3 protein: CASSEAHYTEAFF; J gene: TRBJ1-1; clone size: NA; V gene: TRBV10-2; D gene: NA
CDR3 DNA: TGTGCCAGCAGCTTGGAGGGACAGGGTAGGGAGCAGTACTTC; CDR3 protein: CASSLEGQGREQYF; J gene: TRBJ2-7; clone size: NA; V gene: TRBV5-4; D gene: TRBD1
CDR3 DNA: TGTGCCAGCAGCTACACTAGGACCTCGGCCGCCTATGGCTACACCTTC; CDR3 protein: CASSYTRTSAAYGYTF; J gene: TRBJ1-2; clone size: NA; V gene: TRBV3-1/TRBV3-2; D gene: NA
CDR3 DNA: TGTGCCAGCAGCGTAATTGGACAGCGGACGAACACCGGGGAGCTGTTTTTT; CDR3 protein: CASSVIGQRTNTGELFF; J gene: TRBJ2-2; clone size: once; V gene: TRBV9; D gene: NA
CDR3 DNA: TGTGCCTGGAGTGTACTCGGACAGGCAGGCTACACCTTC; CDR3 protein: CAWSVLGQAGYTF; J gene: TRBJ1-2; clone size: NA; V gene: TRBV30; D gene: TRBD1
CDR3 DNA: TGTGCCAGCACCCCGAATGGACAGGGGAATCAGCCCCAGCATTTT; CDR3 protein: CASTPNGQGNQPQHF; J gene: TRBJ1-5; clone size: NA; V gene: TRBV28; D gene: TRBD1
CDR3 DNA: TGTGCCAGCAGCGAAATCGGGGGGTTCACAGATACGCAGTATTTT; CDR3 protein: CASSEIGGFTDTQYF; J gene: TRBJ2-3; clone size: NA; V gene: TRBV9; D gene: TRBD2
CDR3 DNA: TGTGCCAGCAGTTTATCGCGGGCGTTCGTGGATACGCAGTATTTT; CDR3 protein: CASSLSRAFVDTQYF; J gene: TRBJ2-3; clone size: NA; V gene: TRBV27; D gene: NA
CDR3 DNA: TGTGCCAGCAGCCCCCTCGCAGGGGGCGGGAACACTGAAGCTTTCTTT; CDR3 protein: CASSPLAGGGNTEAFF; J gene: TRBJ1-1; clone size: once; V gene: TRBV7-6; D gene: TRBD1
CDR3 DNA: TGCGCCAGCTCTCAGGACAGTAACTATGGCTACACCTTC; CDR3 protein: CASSQDSNYGYTF; J gene: TRBJ1-2; clone size: NA; V gene: TRBV5-1; D gene: NA
CDR3 DNA: TGTGCCAGCAGCGGACGGACAGGGGGAACCTACGAGCAGTACTTC; CDR3 protein: CASSGRTGGTYEQYF; J gene: TRBJ2-7; clone size: NA; V gene: TRBV4-2; D gene: TRBD1
CDR3 DNA: TGCGCCAGCAGCTTGGCCCTAGATAACTATGGCTACACCTTC; CDR3 protein: CASSLALDNYGYTF; J gene: TRBJ1-2; clone size: NA; V gene: TRBV5-1; D gene: NA
CDR3 DNA: TGCAGTGCTAGTTGGCGGGAGGGATCCTACGAGCAGTACTTC; CDR3 protein: CSASWREGSYEQYF; J gene: TRBJ2-7; clone size: NA; V gene: TRBV20-1; D gene: TRBD2
CDR3 DNA: TGTGCCAGCAGCTATAAGACATCTGGGAGCGGAACGCAGTATTTT; CDR3 protein: CASSYKTSGSGTQYF; J gene: TRBJ2-3; clone size: NA; V gene: TRBV3-1/TRBV3-2; D gene: NA
CDR3 DNA: TGTGCCAGCTCACCGCTAGCGGGAGGGCCGAACACCGGGGAGCTGTTTTTT; CDR3 protein: CASSPLAGGPNTGELFF; J gene: TRBJ2-2; clone size: NA; V gene: TRBV18; D gene: TRBD2
CDR3 DNA: TGTGCCACCAGTGATGTCCAGGGGGGAGACAAAAACATTCAGTACTTC; CDR3 protein: CATSDVQGGDKNIQYF; J gene: TRBJ2-4; clone size: NA; V gene: TRBV24-1; D gene: NA
CDR3 DNA: TGTGCCAGCGGCATGAACACTGAAGCTTTCTTT; CDR3 protein: CASGMNTEAFF; J gene: TRBJ1-1; clone size: NA; V gene: TRBV12-3/TRBV12-4; D gene: NA
CDR3 DNA: TGTGCCAGTAGTGGCGGGACAGAAAGAAACTCTGGGGCCAACGTCCTGACTTTC; CDR3 protein: CASSGGTERNSGANVLTF; J gene: TRBJ2-6; clone size: many; V gene: TRBV19; D gene: NA
CDR3 DNA: TGTGCCACCAGTGGGGCGGTCAGGACAATGGCGCAAGAGACCCAGTACTTC; CDR3 protein: CATSGAVRTMAQETQYF; J gene: TRBJ2-5; clone size: NA; V gene: TRBV24-1; D gene: NA
CDR3 DNA: TGCGCCAGCAGCATGACAGGGGTGGCGAACACTGAAGCTTTCTTT; CDR3 protein: CASSMTGVANTEAFF; J gene: TRBJ1-1; clone size: once; V gene: TRBV5-1; D gene: TRBD1
CDR3 DNA: TGCGCCAGCAGCTTGGCGGGAGGGTACTCTGAGCAGTTCTTC; CDR3 protein: CASSLAGGYSEQFF; J gene: TRBJ2-1; clone size: few; V gene: TRBV5-1; D gene: TRBD2
CDR3 DNA: TGTGCCAGCAGCTCCGCTAGCGGGTGGGGCACAGATACGCAGTATTTT; CDR3 protein: CASSSASGWGTDTQYF; J gene: TRBJ2-3; clone size: once; V gene: TRBV7-9; D gene: TRBD2
CDR3 DNA: TGTGCCATCAGTGAGCAGGTCCGGGAGCAGTACTTC; CDR3 protein: CAISEQVREQYF; J gene: TRBJ2-7; clone size: NA; V gene: TRBV10-3; D gene: NA
CDR3 DNA: TGTGCCAGCAGTTATCGATACAGGGGAAAGTATCAGCCCCAGCATTTT; CDR3 protein: CASSYRYRGKYQPQHF; J gene: TRBJ1-5; clone size: NA; V gene: TRBV6-2/TRBV6-3; D gene: TRBD1
CDR3 DNA: TGCGCCAGCAGCCAGTCTAACACTGAAGCTTTCTTT; CDR3 protein: CASSQSNTEAFF; J gene: TRBJ1-1; clone size: NA; V gene: TRBV4-1; D gene: NA
CDR3 DNA: TGTGCCAGTAGTATTGGGGGGGCGACGGATGGCTACACCTTC; CDR3 protein: CASSIGGATDGYTF; J gene: TRBJ1-2; clone size: NA; V gene: TRBV19; D gene: NA
CDR3 DNA: TGTGCCAGCAGTCGAATCTTACAGGGGCTAGGCGGCTACACCTTC; CDR3 protein: CASSRILQGLGGYTF; J gene: TRBJ1-2; clone size: NA; V gene: TRBV28; D gene: TRBD1
CDR3 DNA: TGTGCCAGTAGTATATTGGACCGGGGAAGCAATCAGCCCCAGCATTTT; CDR3 protein: CASSILDRGSNQPQHF; J gene: TRBJ1-5; clone size: many; V gene: TRBV19; D gene: NA
CDR3 DNA: TGCGCCAGCAGTCCGAGGACTAGCGGGACGCCTACTACATCTGAGTACGAGCAGTACTTC; CDR3 protein: CASSPRTSGTPTTSEYEQYF; J gene: TRBJ2-7; clone size: NA; V gene: TRBV23-1; D gene: TRBD2
CDR3 DNA: TGTGCCAGCAGCCAAGGACATATCAGCTACGAGCAGTACTTC; CDR3 protein: CASSQGHISYEQYF; J gene: TRBJ2-7; clone size: NA; V gene: TRBV3-1/TRBV3-2; D gene: NA
CDR3 DNA: TGTGCCAGCAGTTACTCGACTAGCGGGGGGAACGAGCAGTACTTC; CDR3 protein: CASSYSTSGGNEQYF; J gene: TRBJ2-7; clone size: NA; V gene: TRBV6-5; D gene: TRBD2
CDR3 DNA: TGTGCCAGCAGCGTAGGGACACTACGACAAGAGACCCAGTACTTC; CDR3 protein: CASSVGTLRQETQYF; J gene: TRBJ2-5; clone size: NA; V gene: TRBV9; D gene: NA
CDR3 DNA: TGTGCCAGCAGATACAGTCTTGGGGCCAACGTCCTGACTTTC; CDR3 protein: CASRYSLGANVLTF; J gene: TRBJ2-6; clone size: once; V gene: TRBV28; D gene: NA
CDR3 DNA: TGCGCCAGCAGCGATTCGACAGGGAAATATGGCTACACCTTC; CDR3 protein: CASSDSTGKYGYTF; J gene: TRBJ1-2; clone size: few; V gene: TRBV4-3; D gene: TRBD1
CDR3 DNA: TGTGCCAGTAATAAGGCCAAGGCAGGCCTACGGAACACTGAAGCTTTCTTT; CDR3 protein: CASNKAKAGLRNTEAFF; J gene: TRBJ1-1; clone size: NA; V gene: TRBV19; D gene: NA